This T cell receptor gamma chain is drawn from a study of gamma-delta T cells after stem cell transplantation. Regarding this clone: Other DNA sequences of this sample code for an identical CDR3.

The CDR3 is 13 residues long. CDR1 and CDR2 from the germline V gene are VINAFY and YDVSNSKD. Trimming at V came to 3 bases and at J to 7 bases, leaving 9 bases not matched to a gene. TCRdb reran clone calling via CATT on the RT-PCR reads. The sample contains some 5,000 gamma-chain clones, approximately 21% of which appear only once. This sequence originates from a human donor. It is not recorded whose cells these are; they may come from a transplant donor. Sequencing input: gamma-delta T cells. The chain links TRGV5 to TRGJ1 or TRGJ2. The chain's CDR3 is CATWDGREYKKLF. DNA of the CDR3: TGTGCCACCTGGGACGGGAGGGAGTATAAGAAACTCTTT.